This T cell receptor (beta chain) is drawn from a study of cytomegalovirus exposure and HLA in healthy donors. The PCR used 60 Vbeta and 13 Jbeta primers. Here immunoSEQ multiplex PCR was the method, and the copy in TCRdb shows in-frame clones only, minus some. The sample has 150,000 to 200,000 clones, roughly a tenth seen once. The specimen was PBMCs. This TCR was sampled from a woman aged 30 to 39 in good health and CMV-seropositive.

The CDR3, as DNA: TGTGCCAGCAGTCGCGCCTCTAAGAGCGTCCTAGGGCAGTACTTC. As protein: CASSRASKSVLGQYF. The rearrangement joins TRBV6-5 to TRBJ2-7; D not resolved. V was trimmed by 5 bases and J by 9 bases, leaving 23 bases between them. The CDR3 length is 15 residues. Germline values: CDR1 MNHEY, CDR2 SVGAGI.